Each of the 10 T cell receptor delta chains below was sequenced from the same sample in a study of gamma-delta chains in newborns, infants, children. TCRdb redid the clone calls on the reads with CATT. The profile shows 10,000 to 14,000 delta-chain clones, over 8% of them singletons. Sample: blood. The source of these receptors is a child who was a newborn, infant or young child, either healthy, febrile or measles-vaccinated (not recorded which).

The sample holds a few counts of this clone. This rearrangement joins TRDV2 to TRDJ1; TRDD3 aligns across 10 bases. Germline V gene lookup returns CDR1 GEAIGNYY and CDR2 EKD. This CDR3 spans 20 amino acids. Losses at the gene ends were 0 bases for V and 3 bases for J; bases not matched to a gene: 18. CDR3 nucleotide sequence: TGTGCCTGTGACACCCCCTGGAATATGGGGGATACCCTACTTCCCGATAAACTCATCTTT. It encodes CACDTPWNMGDTLLPDKLIF.

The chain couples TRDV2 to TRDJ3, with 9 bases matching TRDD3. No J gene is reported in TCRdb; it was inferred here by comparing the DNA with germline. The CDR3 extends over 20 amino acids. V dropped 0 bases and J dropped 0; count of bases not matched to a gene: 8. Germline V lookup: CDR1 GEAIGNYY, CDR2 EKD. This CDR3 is CACDTAVGGYISWDTRQMFF. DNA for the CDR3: TGTGCCTGTGACACCGCGGTCGGGGGATACATCTCCTGGGACACCCGACAGATGTTTTTC.

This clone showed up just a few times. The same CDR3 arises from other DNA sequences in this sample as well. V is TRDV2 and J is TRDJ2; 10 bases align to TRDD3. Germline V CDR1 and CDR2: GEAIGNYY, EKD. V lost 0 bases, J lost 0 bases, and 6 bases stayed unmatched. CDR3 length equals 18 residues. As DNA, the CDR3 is TGTGCCTGTGACACCGTACTGGGGGATCCTGCTTTGACAGCACAACTCTTCTTT. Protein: CACDTVLGDPALTAQLFF.

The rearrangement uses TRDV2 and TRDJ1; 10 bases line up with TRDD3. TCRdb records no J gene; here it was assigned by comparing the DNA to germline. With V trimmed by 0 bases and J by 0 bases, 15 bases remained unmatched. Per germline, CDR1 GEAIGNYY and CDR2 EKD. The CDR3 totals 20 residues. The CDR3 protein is CACDTLAGGYLERYTDKLIF. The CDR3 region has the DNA TGTGCCTGTGACACCCTGGCTGGGGGATATTTGGAGCGGTACACCGATAAACTCATCTTT.

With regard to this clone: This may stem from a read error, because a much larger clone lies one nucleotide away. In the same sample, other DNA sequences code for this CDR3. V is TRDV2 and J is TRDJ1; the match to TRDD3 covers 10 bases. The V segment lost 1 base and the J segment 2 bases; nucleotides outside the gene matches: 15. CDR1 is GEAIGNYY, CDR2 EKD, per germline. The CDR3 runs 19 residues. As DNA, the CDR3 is TGTGCCTGTGACACGGTCCTTACTGGGGGATCCCGGTATACCGATAAACTCATCTTT. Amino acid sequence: CACDTVLTGGSRYTDKLIF.

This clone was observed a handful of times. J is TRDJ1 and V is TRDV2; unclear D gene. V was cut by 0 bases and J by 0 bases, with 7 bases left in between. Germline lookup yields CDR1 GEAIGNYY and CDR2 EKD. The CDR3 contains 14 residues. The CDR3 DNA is TGTGCCTGTGACACCGTGGCCAACACCGATAAACTCATCTTT. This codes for CACDTVANTDKLIF.

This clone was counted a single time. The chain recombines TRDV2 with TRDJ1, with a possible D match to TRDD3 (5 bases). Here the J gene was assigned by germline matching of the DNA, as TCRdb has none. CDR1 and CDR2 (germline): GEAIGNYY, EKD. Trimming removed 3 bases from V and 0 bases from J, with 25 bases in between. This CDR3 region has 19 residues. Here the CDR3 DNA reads TGTGCCTGTGACGGGAGACTTGGGGTTGGGCCCCCGTACACCGATAAACTCATCTTT. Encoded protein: CACDGRLGVGPPYTDKLIF.

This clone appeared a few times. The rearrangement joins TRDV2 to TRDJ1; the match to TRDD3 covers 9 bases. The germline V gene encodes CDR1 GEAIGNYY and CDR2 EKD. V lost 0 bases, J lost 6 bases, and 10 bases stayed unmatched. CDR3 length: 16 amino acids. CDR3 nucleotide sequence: TGTGCCTGTGACACCGTCGACTGGGGGAACCTCCATAAACTCATCTTT. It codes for CACDTVDWGNLHKLIF.

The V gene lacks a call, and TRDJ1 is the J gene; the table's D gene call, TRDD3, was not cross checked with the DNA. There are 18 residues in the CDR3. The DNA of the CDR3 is TGTGCCTGTGATCCGACTGGGGGCCAGGGGGCCTACACCGATAAACTCATCTTT. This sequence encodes CACDPTGGQGAYTDKLIF.

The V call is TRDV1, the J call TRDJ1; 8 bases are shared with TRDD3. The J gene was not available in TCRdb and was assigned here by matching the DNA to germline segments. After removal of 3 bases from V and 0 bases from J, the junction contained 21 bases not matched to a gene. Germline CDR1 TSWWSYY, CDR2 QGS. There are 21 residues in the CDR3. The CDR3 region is CALGDRGKPTPGGPHTDKLIF. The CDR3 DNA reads TGTGCTCTTGGGGACCGAGGGAAACCTACCCCTGGGGGACCACACACCGATAAACTCATCTTT.